The 27 T cell receptor beta chains reported below all come from one sample, sequenced in a study of human T cells and chemical hapten exposure. Using its own MiXCR run on the RACE reads, TCRdb lists one record per CDR3 protein. Of 180,000 or so distinct CDR3 sequences in the sample, around 23% were seen once. Time point denoted: patch test 3, about 24 weeks after DPC sensitization. Regarding treatment: therapeutic diphenylcyclopropenone sensitization with weekly scalp DPC. The material sequenced was whole blood, taken in connection with sensitization to the hapten diphenylcyclopropenone (DPC). The source of these receptors is a middle-aged woman with alopecia areata. Some clones in this sample may be carry-over from other donors' samples.

This clonotype showed up just a few times. This chain joins TRBV10-3 and TRBJ2-7; TRBD1 agrees at 7 bases. The CDR3 has 13 amino acids. Trimming at V came to 6 bases and at J to 2 bases, leaving 4 bases not matched to a gene. Germline V gives CDR1 ENHRY, CDR2 SYGVKD. CDR3 sequence: CAIRGDSPYEQYF. DNA for the CDR3: TGTGCCATCAGAGGGGACAGTCCCTACGAGCAGTACTTC.

The chain combines TRBV28 with TRBJ2-4; possibly TRBD2 for D (7 bases). The V end was cut by 3 bases, the J end by 0 bases, with 9 bases between. The CDR3 runs 15 residues. Germline V gives CDR1 MDHEN, CDR2 SYDVKM. The CDR3 DNA is TGTGCCAGCAGTTTTGGGGGGGCAGCCAAAAACATTCAGTACTTC. This sequence encodes CASSFGGAAKNIQYF.

There are a few counts of this clonotype. The CDR3 DNA follows: TGTGCCAGCAGCTTAGACGCGGGGGAGACCCAGTACTTC. Amino acids: CASSLDAGETQYF. The gene calls are TRBV7-9 and TRBJ2-5; a possible D gene is TRBD2 (6 bases). This CDR3 has 13 amino acids. The V end was cut by 1 base, the J end by 5 bases, with 8 bases between. The V gene's germline CDR1 is SEHNR and CDR2 FQNEAQ (reference sequence).

V usage is TRBV28 and J usage is TRBJ1-2; D gene ambiguous. The germline gives CDR1 MDHEN, CDR2 SYDVKM. Trimming shortened V by 9 bases and J by 0 bases, and 11 bases separated the two germline ends. The CDR3 is made up of 13 amino acids. This chain's CDR3 is CARAPDSNYGYTF. CDR3 DNA: TGTGCCAGGGCCCCAGATTCTAACTATGGCTACACCTTC.

V gene TRBV20-1 combines with J gene TRBJ1-1; TRBD1 is a possible D gene (6 bases). CDR3 length: 13 amino acids. Germline lookup yields CDR1 DFQATT and CDR2 SNEGSKA (reference sequence). V lost 0 bases and J lost 5, with 10 bases in between. The CDR3 protein is CSARDPGETEAFF. Here the CDR3 DNA reads TGCAGTGCTAGAGACCCAGGGGAGACTGAAGCTTTCTTT.

This rearrangement joins TRBV6-2 or TRBV6-3 to TRBJ1-4; D call uncertain. CDR1 is MNHEY, CDR2 SVGEGT, per germline. The V gene lost 2 bases and the J gene lost 2 bases, with 9 bases spanning the gap. There are 15 residues in the CDR3. The CDR3 here is CASSYSGSTNEKLFF. As DNA, the CDR3 is TGTGCCAGCAGTTACAGTGGTTCGACTAATGAAAAACTGTTTTTT.

The rearrangement joins TRBV29-1 to TRBJ2-3; D could derive from TRBD1 or TRBD2 (5 bases each). Trimming removed 4 bases from V and 0 bases from J, with 20 bases in between. The CDR3 is 17 residues long. Per the germline V gene, CDR1 is SQVTM and CDR2 is ANQGSEA. The CDR3 spells CSVGDPRDPTSTDTQYF. The DNA of the CDR3 is TGCAGCGTTGGGGACCCCAGGGACCCGACCAGCACAGATACGCAGTATTTT.

A few counts support this clonotype. This chain connects TRBV24-1 to TRBJ2-1; 9 nucleotides align to TRBD1. Germline CDR1 and CDR2: KGHDR and SFDVKD. This CDR3 has 16 amino acids. The V gene end was trimmed by 3 bases and the J gene end by 2 bases; junction bases not matched to a gene: 4. The CDR3 loop is CATSDPTGGPYNEQFF. CDR3 nucleotide sequence: TGTGCCACCAGTGATCCTACAGGGGGCCCCTACAATGAGCAGTTCTTC.

The chain uses TRBV7-9 and TRBJ2-7; perhaps D is TRBD1 or TRBD2 (5 bases each). CDR1 is SEHNR, CDR2 FQNEAQ, per germline (reference sequence). V dropped 1 base and J dropped 11 bases, with 15 bases sitting between them. The CDR3 is 13 amino acids. CDR3 in DNA: TGTGCCAGCAGCTTAGTCGACAAGGGGAGAAAGTACTTC. This sequence encodes CASSLVDKGRKYF.

V usage is TRBV7-2 and J usage is TRBJ1-5, with D tentatively TRBD1 (6 bases). Per germline, CDR1 SGHTA and CDR2 FQGNSA. The CDR3 covers 15 residues. V lost 5 bases and J lost 4, with 15 bases in between. The CDR3 sequence: CASSPYRGANQPQHF. In DNA, the CDR3 is TGTGCCAGCAGCCCGTATCGGGGGGCGAATCAGCCCCAGCATTTT.

The chain employs TRBV20-1 and TRBJ2-3; D is uncertain. Germline V gene data show CDR1 as DFQATT and CDR2 as SNEGSKA (reference sequence). Trimming cost V 5 bases and J 0 bases, with 12 bases left between them. The CDR3 totals 14 residues. CDR3 nucleotides: TGCAGTGCTTTTGACCAAGGGAGCACAGATACGCAGTATTTT. Amino acid sequence: CSAFDQGSTDTQYF.

Points on this clonotype: One junction end does not reproduce the germline sequence, and a read error may be involved. V is TRBV7-2 and J is TRBJ2-5; 11 bases map to TRBD1. CDR3 size: 13 residues. Per germline, CDR1 SGHTA and CDR2 FQGNSA. CDR3 coding DNA: TGTGTCAGCAGCGCCGGACAGGGGGCGGCCCAGTACTTC. Amino acid sequence: CVSSAGQGAAQYF.

Concerning this clonotype: The junction does not match germline at one end; this may be a read error. The chain carries TRBV7-9 and TRBJ2-5; TRBD1 matches 9 bases. Germline CDR1 and CDR2: SEHNR and FQNEAQ (reference sequence). The CDR3 consists of 17 residues. CDR3 sequence: CAGSYVWDRVSQETQYF. The CDR3 bases are TGTGCCGGCAGCTACGTTTGGGACAGGGTATCACAAGAGACCCAGTACTTC.

The CDR3: CSASFDFEVRSYNEQFF. The CDR3 nucleotides read TGCAGTGCTAGTTTTGACTTTGAGGTCAGGTCCTACAATGAGCAGTTCTTC. This chain connects TRBV20-1 to TRBJ2-1; no definite D call. There are 17 residues in the CDR3. Looked up from germline, CDR1 is DFQATT and CDR2 is SNEGSKA (reference sequence). The V end lost 3 bases, the J end lost 1 base, and 19 bases lay between the germline ends.

This sequence joins TRBV6-2 or TRBV6-3 and TRBJ1-1; unclear D gene. CDR1 is MNHEY, CDR2 SVGEGT, per germline. V lost 10 bases and J lost 6, with 12 bases in between. This CDR3 comprises 11 residues. The CDR3 DNA reads TGTGCCATCAAAATCGGGGCTGAAGCTTTCTTT. Protein sequence: CAIKIGAEAFF.

This clonotype appeared a few times. This chain links TRBV20-1 with TRBJ2-5; weak D call: TRBD2 (6 bases). Per the germline V gene, CDR1 is DFQATT and CDR2 is SNEGSKA (reference sequence). V lost 5 bases and J lost 1, with 17 bases in between. The CDR3 runs to 15 residues. In nucleotides, the CDR3 is TGCAGTGCTGCGACTAGTTTTGGCTTCCAAGAGACCCAGTACTTC. It codes for CSAATSFGFQETQYF.

This chain links TRBV29-1 with TRBJ2-3, with D maybe TRBD1 (5 bases). Germline CDR1 SQVTM, CDR2 ANQGSEA. The CDR3 loop spans 12 amino acids. The V and J ends lost 6 bases and 6 bases respectively, with 13 bases between them. The DNA of the CDR3 is TGCAGCGTAGCAGGGTTTTCCGATACGCAGTATTTT. It translates to CSVAGFSDTQYF.

This clonotype was observed a few times. The chain employs TRBV10-3 and TRBJ2-7, with 11 bases lining up with TRBD1. Germline V lookup: CDR1 ENHRY, CDR2 SYGVKD. The CDR3 totals 16 residues. J lost 0 bases, V lost 2 bases, and 3 bases had no gene match. CDR3: CAISEPGQGASYEQYF. CDR3 coding DNA: TGTGCCATCAGTGAGCCCGGACAGGGGGCCTCCTACGAGCAGTACTTC.

The rearrangement links TRBV29-1 to TRBJ2-7; D call uncertain. This CDR3 contains 14 residues. CDR1 SQVTM and CDR2 ANQGSEA come from the germline V gene. V was clipped by 6 bases and J by 0 bases, with 15 bases between them. CDR3 DNA: TGCAGCGTCGTAAGACCAGAGAGCTCCTACGAGCAGTACTTC. Translation gives CSVVRPESSYEQYF.

The CDR3 DNA follows: TGTGCCAGCAGCATTCCTCGATACGAGCAGTACTTC. This codes for CASSIPRYEQYF. This chain connects TRBV7-2 to TRBJ2-7, with no clear D. The germline CDR1 and CDR2 sequences are SGHTA and FQGNSA. V lost 5 bases and J lost 4, with 9 bases in between. This CDR3 comprises 12 residues.

The V gene is TRBV28, the J gene TRBJ2-7, with D tentatively TRBD2 (6 bases). Germline values: CDR1 MDHEN, CDR2 SYDVKM. The V and J ends lost 2 bases and 0 bases respectively, with 23 bases between them. This CDR3 contains 19 residues. In nucleotides, the CDR3 is TGTGCCAGCAGTTTAGGGCCCGTGGCGGGAAAGTTGTCCTCCTACGAGCAGTACTTC. This codes for CASSLGPVAGKLSSYEQYF.

In this sample, this clonotype turned up a few times. The chain joins TRBV20-1 to TRBJ1-2, with 9 positions matching TRBD1. CDR1 is DFQATT, CDR2 SNEGSKA, per germline (reference sequence). J gave up 5 bases and V 0 bases, and 4 bases lay outside the gene matches. There are 14 residues in the CDR3. CDR3: CSAREGDREYGYTF. CDR3 sequence (DNA): TGCAGTGCTAGAGAAGGGGACAGGGAATATGGCTACACCTTC.

In its sample, this clonotype was seen many times. The chain combines TRBV6-5 with TRBJ1-1; perhaps TRBD1 as D (5 bases). This CDR3 comprises 13 residues. Looked up from germline, CDR1 is MNHEY and CDR2 is SVGAGI. Trimming took off 7 bases at V and 0 bases at J, with 9 bases between the two ends. As DNA, the CDR3 is TGTGCCAGCAACCGGGGGATGAACACTGAAGCTTTCTTT. Its protein is CASNRGMNTEAFF.

This clonotype was observed a few times. The chain is built from TRBV11-2 and TRBJ2-2; the D gene is possibly TRBD1 (5 bases). Germline values: CDR1 SGHAT, CDR2 FQNNGV. This CDR3 spans 15 amino acids. V was trimmed by 5 bases and J by 4 bases, leaving 14 bases between them. This chain's CDR3 is CASSRTTASTGELFF. The CDR3 DNA follows: TGTGCCAGCAGCCGAACGACAGCCTCCACCGGGGAGCTGTTTTTT.

This clonotype was recorded a few times. V gene TRBV27 combines with J gene TRBJ1-1, with unresolved D. Between the trimmed V and J ends, which lost 7 bases and 2 bases, there was a span of 17 bases. The CDR3 runs to 15 residues. Germline CDR1 reads MNHEY; CDR2 reads SMNVEV (reference sequence). CDR3 in DNA: TGTGCCAGCATGCGGACGGGAAAGAGTAACACTGAAGCTTTCTTT. Its protein product is CASMRTGKSNTEAFF.

This clonotype was seen a single time. The chain joins TRBV6-5 to TRBJ1-4; 7 bases are shared with TRBD1. This CDR3 has 18 amino acids. The germline V gene has CDR1 MNHEY and CDR2 SVGAGI. V shed 6 bases, J shed 0 bases, and the junction held 13 bases outside the gene matches. CDR3 DNA: TGTGCCAGCAGCCGCCGAAACAGGGGCGCGGCAACTAATGAAAAACTGTTTTTT. Residues: CASSRRNRGAATNEKLFF.

This clonotype showed up just a few times. V is TRBV20-1 and J is TRBJ1-1, with D possibly being TRBD1 (5 bases). V was trimmed by 7 bases and J by 8 bases, leaving 14 bases between them. This CDR3 region has 11 residues. Germline loops: CDR1 DFQATT, CDR2 SNEGSKA (reference sequence). DNA for the CDR3: TGCAGTGGCCGGTGGGGCGGGGAAGCTTTCTTT. It translates to CSGRWGGEAFF.